Listed below are T cell receptor beta chains from one sample, sequenced in a study of cytomegalovirus exposure and HLA in healthy donors. The assay was immunoSEQ multiplex PCR, and TCRdb's table has in-frame clones only and misses some. This sample has 95,000 to 150,000 clones, with about 85% found just once. Material: PBMCs. The source of these receptors is a man younger than 30 in good health and CMV-seropositive. Both conserved end residues are part of each CDR3. A D gene is named only where the DNA matches it firmly. Clone size is given for some rows only: seen once, a few or many times, or a class if the clone is expanded.

clone size: NA
J gene: TRBJ1-1
D gene: TRBD1
V gene: TRBV5-1
CDR3 DNA: TGCGCCAGCAGCTTGCAAGGGGGCCCGGGTTTCTTT
CDR3 protein: CASSLQGGPGFF

clone size: NA
J gene: TRBJ2-2
D gene: NA
V gene: TRBV9
CDR3 DNA: TGTGCCAGCAGCGTACACGGAGGCAACACCGGGGAGCTGTTTTTT
CDR3 protein: CASSVHGGNTGELFF

clone size: NA
J gene: TRBJ1-1
D gene: TRBD1
V gene: TRBV7-9
CDR3 DNA: TGTTCCAGCAGCCCCAGACAGGGGTTCGACACTGAAGCTTTCTTT
CDR3 protein: CSSSPRQGFDTEAFF

clone size: NA
J gene: TRBJ2-1
D gene: TRBD2
V gene: TRBV4-3
CDR3 DNA: TGCGCCAGCAGCCAAGAGCCAGCGGGAGTACACAATGAGCAGTTCTTC
CDR3 protein: CASSQEPAGVHNEQFF

clone size: NA
J gene: TRBJ2-1
D gene: TRBD2
V gene: TRBV29-1
CDR3 DNA: TGCAGCGTTGAAGATCTAGCGGGCACCTATGAGCAGTTCTTC
CDR3 protein: CSVEDLAGTYEQFF

clone size: NA
J gene: TRBJ2-1
D gene: NA
V gene: TRBV6-5
CDR3 DNA: TGTGCCAGCAGTCAGCGACTAGTTCCCCTCAATGAGCAGTTCTTC
CDR3 protein: CASSQRLVPLNEQFF

clone size: NA
J gene: TRBJ2-4
D gene: NA
V gene: TRBV27
CDR3 DNA: TGTGCCAGCAGTTCGAACCAGGGTACGGACATTCAGTACTTC
CDR3 protein: CASSSNQGTDIQYF

clone size: NA
J gene: TRBJ1-2
D gene: NA
V gene: TRBV20-1
CDR3 DNA: TGCAGTGCTAGAGATATTAGTGGCTACACCTTC
CDR3 protein: CSARDISGYTF

clone size: once
J gene: TRBJ1-2
D gene: NA
V gene: TRBV5-6
CDR3 DNA: TGTGCCAGCAGCTTGGTGGACTTCAACTATGGCTACACCTTC
CDR3 protein: CASSLVDFNYGYTF

clone size: NA
J gene: TRBJ2-1
D gene: NA
V gene: TRBV15
CDR3 DNA: TGTGCCACCAGCAGAGATGGAACAGGTCTTGCTGAGCAGTTCTTC
CDR3 protein: CATSRDGTGLAEQFF

clone size: NA
J gene: TRBJ2-1
D gene: TRBD2
V gene: TRBV11-2
CDR3 DNA: TGTGCCAGCAGCGTGACTAGCGGGAGGATTAATGAGCAGTTCTTC
CDR3 protein: CASSVTSGRINEQFF

clone size: NA
J gene: TRBJ1-2
D gene: TRBD1
V gene: TRBV4-1
CDR3 DNA: TGCGCCAGCAGCCAAGGTACAGGGGTTAACTATGGCTACACCTTC
CDR3 protein: CASSQGTGVNYGYTF

clone size: NA
J gene: TRBJ2-5
D gene: NA
V gene: TRBV9
CDR3 DNA: TGTGCCAGCAGCGTAGGAGTGGGGGAGGCCGGGGGGACCCAGTACTTC
CDR3 protein: CASSVGVGEAGGTQYF

clone size: NA
J gene: TRBJ2-7
D gene: NA
V gene: TRBV4-3
CDR3 DNA: TGCGCCAGCAGCCAAGATCTCTCCTACGAGCAGTACTTC
CDR3 protein: CASSQDLSYEQYF

clone size: NA
J gene: TRBJ1-2
D gene: NA
V gene: TRBV6-1
CDR3 DNA: TGTGCCAGCAGTGATTTATGGGGCCAAGGCTACACCTTC
CDR3 protein: CASSDLWGQGYTF

clone size: NA
J gene: TRBJ2-7
D gene: TRBD1
V gene: TRBV30
CDR3 DNA: TGTGCCTGGAGCGCGGCTAGACAGGGAACCTACGAGCAGTACTTC
CDR3 protein: CAWSAARQGTYEQYF

clone size: NA
J gene: TRBJ1-2
D gene: TRBD1
V gene: TRBV4-3
CDR3 DNA: TGCGCCAGCAGCCAATTTACAGGGGAGGCCTATGGCTACACCTTC
CDR3 protein: CASSQFTGEAYGYTF

clone size: NA
J gene: TRBJ2-7
D gene: NA
V gene: TRBV30
CDR3 DNA: TGTGCCTGGAGTGAGTTTTTAGGGGCCTTGGAGCAGTACTTC
CDR3 protein: CAWSEFLGALEQYF

clone size: NA
J gene: TRBJ1-5
D gene: NA
V gene: TRBV18
CDR3 DNA: TGTGCCAGCTCCCTCCTCGGTGGGGGGGGCAATCAGCCCCAGCATTTT
CDR3 protein: CASSLLGGGGNQPQHF

clone size: NA
J gene: TRBJ1-6
D gene: NA
V gene: TRBV7-6
CDR3 DNA: TGTGCCAGCAGCCCCACAGTGGGTCAGAGCTCCTATAATTCACCCCTCCACTTT
CDR3 protein: CASSPTVGQSSYNSPLHF

clone size: few
J gene: TRBJ2-7
D gene: TRBD2
V gene: TRBV10-1
CDR3 DNA: TGCGCCAGCAGTGAGTCGACTGGGGCACTCAGCGGGGTAGAGAAGCAGTACTTC
CDR3 protein: CASSESTGALSGVEKQYF

clone size: NA
J gene: TRBJ2-5
D gene: TRBD1
V gene: TRBV6-4
CDR3 DNA: TGTGCCAGCAGCTCGGGACAGGGGGCGGAGACCCAGTACTTC
CDR3 protein: CASSSGQGAETQYF

clone size: NA
J gene: TRBJ2-3
D gene: TRBD2
V gene: TRBV4-3
CDR3 DNA: TGCGCCAGCAGCCAAAGCCGGGAGGGCCCAGATACGCAGTATTTT
CDR3 protein: CASSQSREGPDTQYF

clone size: NA
J gene: TRBJ1-1
D gene: NA
V gene: TRBV10-3
CDR3 DNA: TGTGCCATCAGAGGCGGCGAAACTACTGAAGCTTTCTTT
CDR3 protein: CAIRGGETTEAFF

clone size: NA
J gene: TRBJ1-1
D gene: NA
V gene: TRBV4-2
CDR3 DNA: TGTGCCAGCAGCCAAGAGGGCCCCGGGGGTGGGAACACTGAAGCTTTCTTT
CDR3 protein: CASSQEGPGGGNTEAFF

clone size: NA
J gene: TRBJ2-3
D gene: NA
V gene: TRBV7-2
CDR3 DNA: TGTGCCAGCAGCTTGGGGGGGGCAAATACGCAGTATTTT
CDR3 protein: CASSLGGANTQYF

clone size: NA
J gene: TRBJ1-5
D gene: TRBD1
V gene: TRBV13
CDR3 DNA: TGTGCCAGCAGCTTGGGACAGGGAGATCAGCCCCAGCATTTT
CDR3 protein: CASSLGQGDQPQHF

clone size: NA
J gene: TRBJ2-3
D gene: NA
V gene: TRBV5-1
CDR3 DNA: TGCGCCAGCAGCTTGGACGGAGATACGCAGTATTTT
CDR3 protein: CASSLDGDTQYF

clone size: NA
J gene: TRBJ2-5
D gene: NA
V gene: TRBV5-1
CDR3 DNA: TGCGCCAGCAGCTCCCGGACTGGAGGCTCTGAGACCCAGTACTTC
CDR3 protein: CASSSRTGGSETQYF

clone size: NA
J gene: TRBJ1-1
D gene: NA
V gene: TRBV19
CDR3 DNA: TGTGCCAGTAGTCTTACAGTTCGGAACACTGAAGCTTTCTTT
CDR3 protein: CASSLTVRNTEAFF

clone size: few
J gene: TRBJ1-4
D gene: TRBD1
V gene: TRBV4-3
CDR3 DNA: TGCGCCAGCAGCCAAGACCGTTGGACCGGGACAGGTGAAAAACTGTTTTTT
CDR3 protein: CASSQDRWTGTGEKLFF

clone size: NA
J gene: TRBJ2-1
D gene: TRBD1
V gene: TRBV5-1
CDR3 DNA: TGCGCCAGCAGCCTGCTTGGGCGACAGGGGGTAGGACTCAATGAGCAGTTCTTC
CDR3 protein: CASSLLGRQGVGLNEQFF

clone size: NA
J gene: TRBJ2-1
D gene: TRBD2
V gene: TRBV19
CDR3 DNA: TGTGCCAGTAGTCCGGCTAGCGGATACAATGAGCAGTTCTTC
CDR3 protein: CASSPASGYNEQFF

clone size: NA
J gene: TRBJ1-5
D gene: NA
V gene: TRBV7-9
CDR3 DNA: TGTGCCAGCAGCCCCGGGGGAGATCCCAATCAGCCCCAGCATTTT
CDR3 protein: CASSPGGDPNQPQHF

clone size: NA
J gene: TRBJ1-4
D gene: NA
V gene: TRBV2
CDR3 DNA: TGTGCCAGCACCCCCAGCGGGGTAACTAATGAAAAACTGTTTTTT
CDR3 protein: CASTPSGVTNEKLFF